The next 28 T cell receptor beta chains were all read from a single sample in a study of T cell responses to AZD1222 COVID-19 vaccine. TCRdb keeps only in-frame clones here, not all; method: immunoSEQ multiplex PCR. The sample contains some 170,000 clones, around 90% of which appear only once. The sequencing here drew on peripheral blood, taken 28 days after the second dose of the MenACWY control vaccine. These receptors were collected from an adult who received the MenACWY meningococcal vaccine as a control.

The chain joins TRBV5-6 to TRBJ2-2; 11 nucleotides align to TRBD1. This CDR3 spans 13 amino acids. Germline V gene data show CDR1 as SGHDT and CDR2 as YYEEEE. V lost 10 bases and J lost 4; bases outside the gene matches: 3. The CDR3 sequence is CAGGQGVTGELFF. CDR3 DNA sequence: TGTGCCGGGGGACAGGGGGTCACCGGGGAGCTGTTTTTT.

The V call is TRBV3-1 (or the pseudogene TRBV3-2), the J call TRBJ1-1; 9 nucleotides match TRBD1. The CDR3 length is 12 residues. The V segment lost 6 bases and the J segment 11 bases; nucleotides outside the gene matches: 7. Germline lookup yields CDR1 LGHDT and CDR2 YNNKEL (reference sequence). Here the CDR3 DNA reads TGTGCCAGCAGAACGGGACAGGGCGGTGCTTTCTTT. Translating it yields CASRTGQGGAFF.

The rearrangement links TRBV6-1 to TRBJ1-5; weak D call: TRBD1 (5 bases). The V and J ends lost 3 bases and 3 bases respectively, with 9 bases between them. Germline values: CDR1 MNHNS, CDR2 SASEGT. CDR3 length: 14 amino acids. The CDR3 here is CASSEYRTNQPQHF. The CDR3 DNA reads as TGTGCCAGCAGTGAGTACAGGACCAATCAGCCCCAGCATTTT.

V is TRBV7-9 and J is TRBJ2-5; no clear D gene. Germline V gives CDR1 SEHNR, CDR2 FQNEAQ (reference sequence). V was trimmed by 1 base and J by 0 bases, leaving 6 bases between them. The CDR3 spans 14 residues. The CDR3 bases are TGTGCCAGCAGCTTAGTATATTACCAAGAGACCCAGTACTTC. Protein sequence: CASSLVYYQETQYF.

The V gene is TRBV6-2 or TRBV6-3, the J gene TRBJ1-2; TRBD1 might be the D (5 bases). With 5 bases removed from V and 4 bases from J, the gap between germline ends came to 14 bases. The CDR3 loop spans 14 amino acids. Per the germline V gene, CDR1 is MNHEY and CDR2 is SVGEGT. The CDR3 DNA sequence: TGTGCCAGCAGTCACCGACAGACTTCCTATGGCTACACCTTC. Translation: CASSHRQTSYGYTF.

The V gene is TRBV30, the J gene TRBJ1-2; the D gene is possibly TRBD1 (5 bases). Germline CDR1 reads GTSNPN; CDR2 reads SVGIG (reference sequence). Trimming removed 0 bases at V and 4 bases at J, with 15 bases between. CDR3 size: 15 residues. CDR3 region: CAWSVLGRSRYGYTF. The CDR3 nucleotides are TGTGCCTGGAGTGTATTGGGGCGGTCTCGCTATGGCTACACCTTC.

The rearrangement joins TRBV6-2 or TRBV6-3 to TRBJ1-5; D remains ambiguous. Germline V gene sequence: CDR1 MNHEY, CDR2 SVGEGT. Trimming stripped 4 bases from V and 9 bases from J, with 10 bases between. The CDR3 covers 12 residues. The CDR3 is CASSSPLLPQHF. In DNA form, the CDR3 reads TGTGCCAGCAGTTCGCCGTTATTGCCCCAGCATTTT.

The chain is built from TRBV19 and TRBJ2-6, with D possibly being TRBD2 (6 bases). V shed 6 bases and J shed 2 bases, with 17 bases lying between them. CDR3 length: 17 amino acids. Per germline, CDR1 LNHDA and CDR2 SQIVND (reference sequence). CDR3 amino acids: CASSKGAGSAGANVLTF. CDR3 coding DNA: TGTGCCAGTAGCAAAGGTGCCGGGAGCGCTGGGGCCAACGTCCTGACTTTC.

J is TRBJ2-3 and V is TRBV24-1; 7 nucleotides agree with TRBD2. This CDR3 is built from 14 residues. V lost 2 bases, J lost 6 bases, and 4 bases stayed unmatched. CDR1 is KGHDR, CDR2 SFDVKD, per germline. Here the CDR3 DNA reads TGTGCCACCAGTGATTGGGGGAGGGGCGATACGCAGTATTTT. Residues: CATSDWGRGDTQYF.

The rearrangement uses TRBV19 and TRBJ1-2, with D maybe TRBD1 (5 bases). CDR3 size: 14 residues. The germline V gene has CDR1 LNHDA and CDR2 SQIVND (reference sequence). Trimming pared 3 bases from V and 9 bases from J, leaving 17 bases between. CDR3 coding DNA: TGTGCCAGTAGTATGGTATCGGGGGTCGATCGCTACACCTTC. It translates to CASSMVSGVDRYTF. Full variable domain (missing parts from reference TRBV19 and TRBJ1-2): DGGITQSPKYLFRKEGQNVTLSCEQNLNHDAMYWYRQDPGQGLRLIYYSQIVNDFQKGDIAEGYSVSREKKESFPLTVTSAQKNPTAFYLCASSMVSGVDRYTFGSGTRLTVV.

The chain recombines TRBV27 with TRBJ2-1, with 8 positions matching TRBD2. There are 16 residues in the CDR3. Germline-derived CDR1 and CDR2 are MNHEY and SMNVEV (reference sequence). V lost 5 bases and J lost 2; bases outside the gene matches: 8. CDR3 sequence reads: CASSVRLARTYNEQFF. The CDR3 DNA reads TGTGCCAGCAGTGTCAGACTAGCGAGGACCTACAATGAGCAGTTCTTC.

This chain uses TRBV5-1 with TRBJ1-4; 7 positions match TRBD1. Germline V gene data show CDR1 as SGHRS and CDR2 as YFSETQ. This CDR3 is built from 17 residues. Trimming removed 0 bases from V and 7 bases from J; junction bases left unmatched: 12. CDR3 nucleotide sequence: TGCGCCAGCAGCTTGGCTCTCTTACAGGGGCGGGTTGAAAAACTGTTTTTT. Translated, it gives CASSLALLQGRVEKLFF.

This rearrangement joins TRBV7-9 to TRBJ1-1; D uncertain. Trimming shortened V by 3 bases and J by 1 base, and 9 bases separated the two germline ends. Per germline, CDR1 SEHNR and CDR2 FQNEAQ (reference sequence). The CDR3 covers 14 residues. In DNA, the CDR3 is TGTGCCAGCAGCTTCCCCCGGGGGAACACTGAAGCTTTCTTT. It encodes CASSFPRGNTEAFF.

The rearrangement joins TRBV7-9 to TRBJ1-1; D possibly corresponds to TRBD1 (6 bases). Trimming removed 3 bases at V and 5 bases at J, with 16 bases between. CDR3 size: 15 residues. Germline V gene data show CDR1 as SEHNR and CDR2 as FQNEAQ (reference sequence). Here the CDR3 reads CASSFGGPVETEAFF. DNA for the CDR3: TGTGCCAGCAGCTTCGGGGGGCCCGTGGAGACTGAAGCTTTCTTT.

This clone appeared a single time. The chain has TRBV29-1 and TRBJ1-1, with D hard to call. V lost 2 bases, J lost 7 bases, and 14 bases lay in between. Germline values: CDR1 SQVTM, CDR2 ANQGSEA. There are 13 residues in the CDR3. In DNA, the CDR3 is TGCAGCGTTGAACCGGGAACCAGGCTTGAAGCTTTCTTT. Translation: CSVEPGTRLEAFF.

The V and J genes are TRBV18 and TRBJ2-7; 7 bases match TRBD1. V gave up 6 bases and J gave up 0 bases; unmatched junction bases: 8. The CDR3 covers 15 residues. CDR1 and CDR2 from the germline V gene are KGHSH and LQKENI. The CDR3, as DNA: TGTGCCAGCTCGCAAAACAGGGGAAACTCCTACGAGCAGTACTTC. It encodes CASSQNRGNSYEQYF.

The V and J genes are TRBV20-1 and TRBJ1-2; D is unresolved. Germline V gene lookup returns CDR1 DFQATT and CDR2 SNEGSKA (reference sequence). The CDR3 contains 13 residues. Trimming took 5 bases from V and 0 from J, leaving 10 bases between them. As DNA, the CDR3 is TGCAGTGCTCGTGGGGAAGCTAACTATGGCTACACCTTC. Its translation: CSARGEANYGYTF.

The CDR3 DNA reads as TGTGCCAGTAGTATAGAGGCCGAGTCACAGCATTTT. Amino acid sequence: CASSIEAESQHF. This chain connects TRBV19 to TRBJ1-5; no clear D. The V gene's germline CDR1 is LNHDA and CDR2 SQIVND (reference sequence). The CDR3 extends over 12 amino acids. Trimming took 0 bases from V and 13 from J, leaving 10 bases between them.

The chain recombines TRBV28 with TRBJ2-7, with D possibly being TRBD1 or TRBD2 (5 bases each). Germline assignment: CDR1 MDHEN and CDR2 SYDVKM. This CDR3 is 15 amino acids long. Trimming pared 6 bases from V and 5 bases from J, leaving 20 bases between. The CDR3 reads CASRDGTLEAHEQYF. DNA of the CDR3: TGTGCCAGCAGGGACGGGACGTTGGAGGCCCACGAGCAGTACTTC.

The chain links TRBV29-1 to TRBJ1-1; possibly TRBD1 for D (5 bases). CDR1 and CDR2 from the germline V gene are SQVTM and ANQGSEA. The CDR3 has 13 amino acids. Deletions cut 7 bases from V and 7 bases from J, with 19 bases between. This CDR3 reads CSATSGGRSEAFF. CDR3 DNA: TGCAGCGCCACGAGTGGGGGTCGTAGTGAAGCTTTCTTT. The full variable domain, with the rest looked up from reference TRBV29-1 and TRBJ1-1, is SAVISQKPSRDICQRGTSLTIQCQVDSQVTMMFWYRQQPGQSLTLIATANQGSEATYESGFVIDKFPISRPNLTFSTLTVSNMSPEDSSIYLCSATSGGRSEAFFGQGTRLTVV.

The chain has TRBV27 and TRBJ1-4; the D is unclear. V dropped 8 bases and J dropped 0 bases, with 13 bases sitting between them. The CDR3 contains 15 residues. The germline CDR1 and CDR2 sequences are MNHEY and SMNVEV (reference sequence). The CDR3 sequence: CASSERMATNEKLFF. CDR3 DNA: TGTGCCAGCTCAGAGAGGATGGCAACTAATGAAAAACTGTTTTTT. The full variable domain, rest sourced from reference TRBV27 and TRBJ1-4, is EAQVTQNPRYLITVTGKKLTVTCSQNMNHEYMSWYRQDPGLGLRQIYYSMNVEVTDKGDVPEGYKVSRKEKRNFPLILESPSPNQTSLYFCASSERMATNEKLFFGSGTQLSVL.

The chain is built from TRBV11-1 and TRBJ2-7, with 9 bases aligning to TRBD1. CDR3 length equals 14 residues. The V segment lost 9 bases and the J segment 2 bases; nucleotides outside the gene matches: 8. Germline CDR1 and CDR2: SGHAT and FQDESV (reference sequence). The CDR3 DNA sequence: TGTGCCAGGACTGGACAGGGGCCTACCTACGAGCAGTACTTC. Translation: CARTGQGPTYEQYF.

The chain combines TRBV28 with TRBJ2-5; 10 nucleotides agree with TRBD2. Germline CDR1 is MDHEN and CDR2 is SYDVKM. J gave up 6 bases and V 6 bases, and 13 bases lay outside the gene matches. This CDR3 comprises 16 residues. CDR3 amino acids: CASREPSGGLLQTQYF. The CDR3 nucleotides read TGTGCCAGCAGAGAACCTAGCGGGGGTCTCCTTCAGACCCAGTACTTC. Based on the CDR3 plus reference TRBV28 and TRBJ2-5, the full variable domain is DVKVTQSSRYLVKRTGEKVFLECVQDMDHENMFWYRQDPGLGLRLIYFSYDVKMKEKGDIPEGYSVSREKKERFSLILESASTNQTSMYLCASREPSGGLLQTQYFGPGTRLLVL.

The V gene is TRBV4-3, the J gene TRBJ1-2; D is ambiguous. This CDR3 has 14 amino acids. V lost 0 bases and J 4 bases, leaving 9 bases between the germline ends. Germline V gene sequence: CDR1 LGHNA, CDR2 YSLEER. The CDR3 spells CASSQDSLGYGYTF. The CDR3 DNA follows: TGCGCCAGCAGCCAAGATTCCCTGGGCTATGGCTACACCTTC.

The gene calls are TRBV11-3 and TRBJ2-3; TRBD1 might be the D (6 bases). Germline V gene sequence: CDR1 SGHNT, CDR2 YENEEA. Trimming left V 3 bases short and J 5 bases short, with 15 bases between. This CDR3 contains 15 residues. CDR3 sequence reads: CASSFVPGELDTQYF. The CDR3 DNA follows: TGTGCCAGCAGCTTCGTTCCAGGGGAGTTAGATACGCAGTATTTT.

This clone was counted once. This chain uses TRBV28 with TRBJ1-2; a possible D gene is TRBD1 (5 bases). The CDR3 totals 16 residues. The germline V gene has CDR1 MDHEN and CDR2 SYDVKM. The ends were cut back, 6 bases at V and 5 bases at J, with 22 bases in the middle. CDR3 DNA: TGTGCCAGCAGCCCCGACCCCCGGGGACGGCCTTATGGCTACACCTTC. It translates to CASSPDPRGRPYGYTF.

V is TRBV28 and J is TRBJ1-2; 9 bases fit TRBD1. This CDR3 contains 15 residues. Germline lookup yields CDR1 MDHEN and CDR2 SYDVKM. The trim removed 1 base at V and 8 bases at J, leaving 8 bases unmatched. DNA of the CDR3: TGTGCCAGCAGTTTATTCCACGCCGGACAGGGGGGCTACACCTTC. This encodes CASSLFHAGQGGYTF.

The chain employs TRBV5-5 and TRBJ1-5; TRBD1 aligns across 7 bases. V gave up 0 bases and J gave up 7 bases; unmatched junction bases: 4. Germline V gene data show CDR1 as SGHKS and CDR2 as YYEKEE (reference sequence). CDR3 size: 14 residues. The CDR3: CASSLGTGDQPQHF. The CDR3 DNA reads as TGTGCCAGCAGCTTGGGTACAGGGGACCAGCCCCAGCATTTT.